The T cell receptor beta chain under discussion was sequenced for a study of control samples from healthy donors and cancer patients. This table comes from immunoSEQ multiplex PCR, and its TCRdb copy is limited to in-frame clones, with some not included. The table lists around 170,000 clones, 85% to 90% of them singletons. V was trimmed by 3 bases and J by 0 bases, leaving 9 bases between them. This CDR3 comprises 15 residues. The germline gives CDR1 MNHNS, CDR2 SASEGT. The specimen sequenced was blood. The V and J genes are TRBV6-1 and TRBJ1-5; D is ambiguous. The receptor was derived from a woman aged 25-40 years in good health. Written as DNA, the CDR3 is TGTGCCAGCAGTGATGGGCCGTATAGCAATCAGCCCCAGCATTTT. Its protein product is CASSDGPYSNQPQHF.